A single sample is the source of the 17 T cell receptor beta chains below, sequenced in a study of T-cell reconstitution after alpha-beta-depleted transplantation in children. Preparation of the TCRbeta library involved a method that used unique molecular identifiers. Via MiXCR, TCRdb re-called the PCR reads, giving one row per CDR3 protein. The sample lists hundreds of thousands of distinct CDR3 sequences; 11% were seen once. Material: PBMCs, obtained before TCRalphabeta/CD19-depleted stem cell transplant. These receptors were collected from a child less than two years old with acute myeloid leukemia, due to receive a stem cell transplant.

This clonotype was detected ten times or more. The gene calls are TRBV5-1 and TRBJ2-1; no firm D call. The germline gives CDR1 SGHRS, CDR2 YFSETQ. V dropped 1 base and J dropped 5 bases, with 7 bases sitting between them. The CDR3 length is 13 residues. The chain's CDR3 is CASSLPLNNEQFF. The CDR3 DNA reads as TGCGCCAGCAGCTTGCCCTTAAACAATGAGCAGTTCTTC.

This clonotype has a count of ten or more. The chain carries TRBV12-3 or TRBV12-4 and TRBJ1-5; D remains unclear. The V and J ends lost 3 bases and 1 base respectively, with 4 bases between them. The CDR3 contains 13 residues. CDR3 nucleotides: TGTGCCAGCAGTTTCAGAAGCAATCAGCCCCAGCATTTT. Residues: CASSFRSNQPQHF.

This clonotype showed up many times. The chain recombines TRBV7-9 with TRBJ2-3; D might be TRBD2 (7 bases). V gave up 4 bases and J gave up 3 bases, with 14 bases separating them. CDR1 and CDR2 from the germline V gene are SEHNR and FQNEAQ (reference sequence). CDR3 length: 15 residues. This chain's CDR3 is CASSSSGEGTDTQYF. As DNA, the CDR3 is TGTGCCAGCAGCTCATCAGGGGAGGGGACAGATACGCAGTATTTT.

CDR3 DNA: TGTGCCAGCAGCTTACGGGCGGCTAGCGGAAAAAGAATTATAGTAAATGAGCAGTTCTTC. It yields the protein CASSLRAASGKRIIVNEQFF. The chain joins TRBV11-1 to TRBJ2-1, with 7 bases that match TRBD2. Losses at the gene ends were 2 bases for V and 7 bases for J; bases not matched to a gene: 23. CDR3 length equals 20 residues. Germline V gene sequence: CDR1 SGHAT, CDR2 FQDESV (reference sequence).

The sample holds many counts of this clonotype. The chain links TRBV28 to TRBJ1-2; D might be TRBD1 (5 bases). Between the trimmed V and J ends, which lost 10 bases and 4 bases, there was a span of 16 bases. Germline loops: CDR1 MDHEN, CDR2 SYDVKM. This CDR3 contains 13 residues. The CDR3 sequence is CAISIRDLYGYTF. The CDR3 DNA follows: TGTGCCATCTCTATCCGGGACCTCTATGGCTACACCTTC.

This clonotype came up many times. The rearrangement uses TRBV7-9 and TRBJ2-1; 10 nucleotides align to TRBD2. V shed 6 bases and J 4 bases; nucleotides not matched to a gene: 12. Germline V gives CDR1 SEHNR, CDR2 FQNEAQ (reference sequence). The CDR3 has 17 residues. CDR3 in amino acids: CASRRLRTSGAYNEQFF. The DNA of the CDR3 is TGTGCCAGCAGACGACTTCGGACTAGCGGAGCTTACAATGAGCAGTTCTTC.

This clonotype was recorded many times. The V call is TRBV6-5, the J call TRBJ2-2, with TRBD2 matching 10 bases. The V and J ends lost 2 bases and 6 bases, in that order; junction bases with no gene match: 3. The CDR3 has 15 residues. CDR1 MNHEY and CDR2 SVGAGI come from the germline V gene. CDR3 residues: CASSYASGRAGELFF. As DNA, the CDR3 is TGTGCCAGCAGTTACGCTAGCGGGAGAGCCGGGGAGCTGTTTTTT.

This clonotype was observed at least ten times. This sequence joins TRBV11-2 and TRBJ1-1; D might be TRBD1 (6 bases). V shed 5 bases and J shed 5 bases, with 21 bases lying between them. The germline gives CDR1 SGHAT, CDR2 FQNNGV. This CDR3 spans 16 amino acids. This CDR3 reads CASSQGQIGGETEAFF. The CDR3 DNA reads TGTGCCAGCAGCCAAGGGCAGATAGGGGGAGAGACTGAAGCTTTCTTT.

This clonotype has ten or more counts. This chain uses TRBV16 with TRBJ1-6; tentatively, D is TRBD1 (6 bases). Trimming pared 8 bases from V and 6 bases from J, leaving 14 bases between. Per the germline V gene, CDR1 is KGHSY and CDR2 is FQNENV. The CDR3 contains 14 residues. CDR3 bases: TGTGCCAGCGGGCAGGGGTCGGCTAATTCACCCCTCCACTTT. Amino acids: CASGQGSANSPLHF.

The chain uses TRBV7-2 and TRBJ1-6, with a possible D match to TRBD1 (5 bases). Between the trimmed V and J ends, which lost 3 bases and 8 bases, there was a span of 8 bases. CDR1 is SGHTA, CDR2 FQGNSA, per germline. The CDR3 has 13 amino acids. The CDR3 DNA reads TGTGCCAGCAGCTTTATGGGGGATTCACCCCTCCACTTT. Translation: CASSFMGDSPLHF. The full variable domain, with the rest looked up from reference TRBV7-2 and TRBJ1-6, is GAGVSQSPSNKVTEKGKDVELRCDPISGHTALYWYRQSLGQGLEFLIYFQGNSAPDKSGLPSDRFSAERTGGSVSTLTIQRTQQEDSAVYLCASSFMGDSPLHFGNGTRLTVT.

The table lists this clonotype with many counts. The chain combines TRBV5-8 with TRBJ2-2, with a tentative D call TRBD1 (5 bases). V lost 6 bases to trimming and J lost 1 base, with 19 bases between them. The CDR3 length is 17 residues. CDR1 and CDR2 (germline): SGHTS, YDEGEE. The CDR3 region is CASTFLRQNQNTGELFF. Written as DNA, the CDR3 is TGTGCCAGCACCTTTTTAAGACAGAACCAGAACACCGGGGAGCTGTTTTTT.

This clonotype has ten or more counts. The genes are TRBV5-5 and TRBJ2-1, with a tentative D call TRBD2 (6 bases). The CDR3 consists of 16 residues. Germline CDR1 reads SGHKS; CDR2 reads YYEKEE (reference sequence). Trimming cost V 1 base and J 0 bases, with 11 bases left between them. This CDR3 is CASSLYGTPSYNEQFF. The CDR3 DNA is TGTGCCAGCAGCTTGTACGGGACTCCCTCCTACAATGAGCAGTTCTTC.

This clonotype was observed a few times. Just one base apart from a much larger clone, this may be a read error. The CDR3 nucleotides read TGTGCCGGCAGCTGGACAGCCTCTGGAAACACCATATATTTT. Translation gives CAGSWTASGNTIYF. The chain couples TRBV28 to TRBJ1-3; weak D call: TRBD1 (6 bases). Germline V gene sequence: CDR1 MDHEN, CDR2 SYDVKM. The CDR3 has 14 residues.

This clonotype was recorded many times. This chain joins TRBV25-1 and TRBJ2-3; D is uncertain. CDR1 and CDR2 from the germline V gene are MGHDK and SYGVNS. This CDR3 has 13 amino acids. V was trimmed by 3 bases and J by 5 bases, leaving 9 bases between them. In DNA, the CDR3 is TGTGCCAGCAGTGATAGTCCAGTAGATACGCAGTATTTT. It codes for CASSDSPVDTQYF.

The rearrangement links TRBV19 to TRBJ2-1; 7 nucleotides match TRBD2. The J segment lost 6 bases and the V segment lost 5 bases, leaving 19 bases of the junction unmatched. The V gene's germline CDR1 is LNHDA and CDR2 SQIVND (reference sequence). This CDR3 has 18 amino acids. CDR3 loop: CASSAWTGTIGRSNEQFF. The CDR3 DNA is TGTGCCAGTAGTGCTTGGACGGGGACTATCGGGCGATCCAATGAGCAGTTCTTC.

This clonotype was seen at least ten times. The V gene is TRBV10-1, the J gene TRBJ2-7; D not certain. The V end was cut by 2 bases, the J end by 1 base, with 6 bases between. Germline assignment: CDR1 WNHNN and CDR2 SYGVQD (reference sequence). The CDR3 has 13 amino acids. CDR3 DNA: TGCGCCAGCAGTGAGCAGCATTCCTACGAGCAGTACTTC. Translated: CASSEQHSYEQYF.

Worth noting for this clonotype: Since a much larger clone is just one base distant, this may be a read error. This sequence joins TRBV12-3 or TRBV12-4 and TRBJ1-5; 9 nucleotides line up with TRBD1. The CDR3 loop spans 16 amino acids. The CDR3 DNA sequence: TGTGCCGGCAGGTCACAGGGGGCGCGAGGCAATCAGCCCCAGCATTTT. It specifies CAGRSQGARGNQPQHF.